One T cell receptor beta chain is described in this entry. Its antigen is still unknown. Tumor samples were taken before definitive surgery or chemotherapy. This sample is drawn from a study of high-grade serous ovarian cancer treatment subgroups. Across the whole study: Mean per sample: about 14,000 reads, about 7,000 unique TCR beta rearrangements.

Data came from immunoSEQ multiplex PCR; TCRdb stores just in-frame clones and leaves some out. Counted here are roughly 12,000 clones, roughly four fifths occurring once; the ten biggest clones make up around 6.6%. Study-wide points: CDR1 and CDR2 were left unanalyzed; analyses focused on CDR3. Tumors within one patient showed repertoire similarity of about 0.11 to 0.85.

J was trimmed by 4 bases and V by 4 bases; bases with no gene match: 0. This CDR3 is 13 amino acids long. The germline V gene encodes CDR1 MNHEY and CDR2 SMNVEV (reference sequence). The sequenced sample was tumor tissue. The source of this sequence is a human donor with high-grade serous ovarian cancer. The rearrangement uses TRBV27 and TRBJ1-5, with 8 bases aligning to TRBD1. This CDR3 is CASSYRGNQPQHF. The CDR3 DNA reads TGTGCCAGCAGTTACAGGGGGAATCAGCCCCAGCATTTT.